This T cell receptor (beta chain) was sequenced for a study of regulatory T cells in long-lasting Graves disease. In the study overall: A definition of persistent Graves' disease required over 5 years of antithyroid drugs plus positive TSH receptor antibodies.

This sample's time point: persistent/refractory GD, antithyroid drugs over 5 years with positive TRAb. The TCR library was made from RNA that had been extracted from PBMCs in TRIzol. Construction of the TCR beta libraries employed iRepertoire HTBI primers in conjunction with Arm-PCR of CDR3 regions. Via MiXCR, TCRdb re-called the multiplex PCR reads, giving one row per CDR3 protein. The repertoire has more than 650,000 distinct CDR3 sequences, about 32% of them found once; the top ten carry 35% to 55%. CDR3 length: 15 residues. Trimming cost V 7 bases and J 8 bases; bases outside gene matches: 8. The germline CDR1 and CDR2 sequences are LNHDA and SQIVND (reference sequence).

The rearrangement links TRBV19 to TRBJ1-6; TRBD1 agrees at 10 bases. This clonotype originated in a female donor with Graves disease. Sequenced here: peripheral blood mononuclear cells (PBMCs), sampled when the disease was refractory, from a patient treated with antithyroid drugs. The CDR3, as DNA: TGTGCCAGTAAGCCCCCCGGGACAGGGGATTCACCCCTCCACTTT. Protein sequence: CASKPPGTGDSPLHF.